The present T cell receptor beta chain was sequenced within a study of graft-versus-host responses after intestinal transplantation. Overall study context: Isolated intestinal, liver-intestinal, or multivisceral transplants were what recipients had. For two to four years after anti-thymocyte globulin induction, all recipients took tacrolimus and steroids. Study results and limitations: Early after transplant, HvG declines were associated with peak levels of circulating GvH clones. Among recipient marrow samples, GvH clones were found; some appeared first in ileum or blood.

Germline V gene sequence: CDR1 SGHNT, CDR2 YENEEA. The CDR3 loop spans 14 amino acids. Trimming stripped 1 base from V and 1 base from J, with 7 bases between. As to this clone: Antigen specificity is unknown.

Clones were sequenced by immunoSEQ multiplex PCR, and TCRdb holds only the in-frame ones, with some missing. This table has 40,000 to 55,000 clones, approximately 84% appearing once. J is TRBJ1-1 and V is TRBV11-3, with D possibly being TRBD1 (5 bases). The origin of this receptor is a human donor who was the organ donor for an intestinal transplant. The sample in question was unstimulated CD4+ T cells sorted from spleen or lymph node cells, obtained before transplant. CDR3 loop: CASSLVQGNTEAFF. CDR3 in DNA: TGTGCCAGCAGCTTAGTTCAGGGGAACACTGAAGCTTTCTTT.